The present entry profiles one T cell receptor beta chain with its context. The data were taken from a study of shared clonotypes between healthy human individuals. Assay execution proceeded at the deep level. In the authors' methods: Filtering differed, since immunoSEQ gave only junction sequences and no quality scores. The table came from immunoSEQ multiplex PCR; TCRdb's copy has only in-frame clones and leaves some out. The V and J calls and the clone size are those of that table, but D and trimming were determined from the DNA. The sample records about 500,000 clones, roughly three quarters being singletons. Between the trimmed V and J ends, which lost 0 bases and 6 bases, there was a span of 12 bases. Germline CDR1 MNHEY, CDR2 SMNVEV (reference sequence). The CDR3 has 15 amino acids. The donor population consisted of healthy HIV-negative adults with no recent acute infections or vaccinations. It was roughly 88 million PBMCs that unsorted samples used for genomic DNA.

This receptor was identified in a woman in her forties in good health. Some clones in this sample may be carry-over from other donors' samples. The J gene is TRBJ2-1, the V gene TRBV27, with D tentatively TRBD2 (5 bases). Source material: PBMCs. The CDR3 region has the DNA TGTGCCAGCAGTTTATCGAGGAGACTACTCAATGAGCAGTTCTTC. Amino acid sequence: CASSLSRRLLNEQFF.